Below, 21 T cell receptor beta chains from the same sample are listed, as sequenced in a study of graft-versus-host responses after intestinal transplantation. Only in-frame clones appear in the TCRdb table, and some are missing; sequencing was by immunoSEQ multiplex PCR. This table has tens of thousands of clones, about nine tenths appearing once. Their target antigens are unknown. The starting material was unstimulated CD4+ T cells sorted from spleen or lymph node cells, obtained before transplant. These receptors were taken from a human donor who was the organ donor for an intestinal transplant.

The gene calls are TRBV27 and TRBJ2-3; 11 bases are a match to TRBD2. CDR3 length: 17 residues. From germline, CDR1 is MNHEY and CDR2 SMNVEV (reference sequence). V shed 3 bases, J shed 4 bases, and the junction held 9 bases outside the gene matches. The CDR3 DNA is TGTGCCAGCAGTTTCCCCCCGGCTAGCGGGAGGCCAGATACGCAGTATTTT. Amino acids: CASSFPPASGRPDTQYF.

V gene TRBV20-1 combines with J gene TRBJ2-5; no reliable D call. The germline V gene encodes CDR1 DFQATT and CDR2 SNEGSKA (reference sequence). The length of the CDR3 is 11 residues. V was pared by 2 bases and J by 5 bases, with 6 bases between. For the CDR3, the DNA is TGCAGTGCTAGACCTTGGGAGACCCAGTACTTC. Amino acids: CSARPWETQYF.

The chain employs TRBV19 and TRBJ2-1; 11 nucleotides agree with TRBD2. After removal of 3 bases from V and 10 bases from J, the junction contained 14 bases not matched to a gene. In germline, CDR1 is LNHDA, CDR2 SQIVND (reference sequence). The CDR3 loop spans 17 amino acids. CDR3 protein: CASSILPPLAGGLEQFF. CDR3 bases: TGTGCCAGTAGTATCTTGCCCCCGCTAGCGGGGGGTTTAGAGCAGTTCTTC.

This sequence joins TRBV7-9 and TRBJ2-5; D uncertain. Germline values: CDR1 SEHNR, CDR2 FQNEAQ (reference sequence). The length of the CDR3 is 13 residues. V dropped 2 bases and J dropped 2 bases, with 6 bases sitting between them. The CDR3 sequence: CASSLMSQETQYF. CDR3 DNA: TGTGCCAGCAGCTTAATGTCGCAAGAGACCCAGTACTTC.

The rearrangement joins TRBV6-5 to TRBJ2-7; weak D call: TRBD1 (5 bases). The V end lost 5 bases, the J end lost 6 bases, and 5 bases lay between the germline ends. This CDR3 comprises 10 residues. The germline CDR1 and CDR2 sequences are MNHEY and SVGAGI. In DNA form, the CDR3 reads TGTGCCAGCAGTAGGGGCGAGCAGTACTTC. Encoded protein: CASSRGEQYF.

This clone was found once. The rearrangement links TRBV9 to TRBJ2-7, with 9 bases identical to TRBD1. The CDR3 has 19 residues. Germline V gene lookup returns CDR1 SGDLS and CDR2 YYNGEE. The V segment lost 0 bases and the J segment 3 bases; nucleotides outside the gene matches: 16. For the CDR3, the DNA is TGTGCCAGCAGCGTAGAGAGGCCTAGGCCGGGACAGGGAATCTACGAGCAGTACTTC. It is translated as CASSVERPRPGQGIYEQYF.

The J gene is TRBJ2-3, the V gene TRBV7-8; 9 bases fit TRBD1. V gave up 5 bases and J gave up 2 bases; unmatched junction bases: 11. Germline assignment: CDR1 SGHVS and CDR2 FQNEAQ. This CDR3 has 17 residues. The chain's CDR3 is CASSPKTGTGYTDTQYF. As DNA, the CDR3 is TGTGCCAGCAGCCCCAAGACCGGGACAGGGTACACAGATACGCAGTATTTT.

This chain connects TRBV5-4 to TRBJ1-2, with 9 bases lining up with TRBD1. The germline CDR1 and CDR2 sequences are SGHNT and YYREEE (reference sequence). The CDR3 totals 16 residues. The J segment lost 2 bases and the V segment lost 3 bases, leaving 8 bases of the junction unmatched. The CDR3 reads CASSSGTGYGNYGYTF. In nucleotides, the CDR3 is TGTGCCAGCAGCTCCGGGACAGGGTATGGAAACTATGGCTACACCTTC.

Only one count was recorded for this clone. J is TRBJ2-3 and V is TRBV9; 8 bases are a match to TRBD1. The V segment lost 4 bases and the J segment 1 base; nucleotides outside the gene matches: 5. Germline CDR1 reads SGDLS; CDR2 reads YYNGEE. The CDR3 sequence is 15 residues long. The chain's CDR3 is CASSRQGSGTDTQYF. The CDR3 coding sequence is TGTGCCAGCAGCAGACAGGGGTCAGGCACAGATACGCAGTATTTT.

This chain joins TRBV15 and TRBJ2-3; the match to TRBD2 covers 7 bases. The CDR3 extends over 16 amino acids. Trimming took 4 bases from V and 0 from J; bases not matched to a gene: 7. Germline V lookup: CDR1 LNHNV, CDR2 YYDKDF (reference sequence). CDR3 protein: CATSKRVSGSTDTQYF. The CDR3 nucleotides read TGTGCCACCAGCAAGAGGGTTAGCGGGAGCACAGATACGCAGTATTTT. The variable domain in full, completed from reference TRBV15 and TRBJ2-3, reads DAMVIQNPRYQVTQFGKPVTLSCSQTLNHNVMYWYQQKSSQAPKLLFHYYDKDFNNEADTPDNFQSRRPNTSFCFLDIRSPGLGDTAMYLCATSKRVSGSTDTQYFGPGTRLTVL.

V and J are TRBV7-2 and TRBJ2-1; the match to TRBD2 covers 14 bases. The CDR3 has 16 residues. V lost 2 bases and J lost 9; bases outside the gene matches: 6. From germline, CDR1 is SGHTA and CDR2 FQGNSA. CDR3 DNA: TGTGCCAGCAGCTTAACCGGGACTAGCGGGAGAGGTGAGCAGTTCTTC. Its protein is CASSLTGTSGRGEQFF.

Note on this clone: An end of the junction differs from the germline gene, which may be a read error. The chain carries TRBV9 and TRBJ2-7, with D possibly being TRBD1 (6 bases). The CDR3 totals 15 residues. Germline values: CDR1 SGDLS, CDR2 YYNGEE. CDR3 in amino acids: CASSSRGGTAYEQHF. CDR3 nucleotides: TGTGCCAGCAGCTCCAGAGGGGGTACGGCTTACGAGCAGCACTTC. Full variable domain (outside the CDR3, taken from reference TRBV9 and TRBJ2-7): DSGVTQTPKHLITATGQRVTLRCSPRSGDLSVYWYQQSLDQGLQFLIQYYNGEERAKGNILERFSAQQFPDLHSELNLSSLELGDSALYFCASSSRGGTAYEQHFGPGTRLTVT.

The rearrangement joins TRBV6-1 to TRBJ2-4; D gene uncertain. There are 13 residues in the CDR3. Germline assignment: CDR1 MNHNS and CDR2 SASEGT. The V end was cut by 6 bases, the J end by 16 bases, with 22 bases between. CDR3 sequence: CASSANRVIERYF. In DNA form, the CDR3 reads TGTGCCAGCAGCGCCAACCGGGTTATAGAAAGATACTTC.

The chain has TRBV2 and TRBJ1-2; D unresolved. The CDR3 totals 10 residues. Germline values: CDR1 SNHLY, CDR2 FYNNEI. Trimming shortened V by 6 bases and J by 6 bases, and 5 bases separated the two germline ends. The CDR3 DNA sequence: TGTGCCAGCAGCTCGAATGGCTACACCTTC. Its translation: CASSSNGYTF.

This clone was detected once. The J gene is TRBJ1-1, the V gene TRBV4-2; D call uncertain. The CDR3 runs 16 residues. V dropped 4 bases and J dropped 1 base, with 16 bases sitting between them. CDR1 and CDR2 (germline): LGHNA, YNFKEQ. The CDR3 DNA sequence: TGTGCCAGCAGCCCGGGCCATGAGGGCGCGAACACTGAAGCTTTCTTT. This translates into CASSPGHEGANTEAFF.

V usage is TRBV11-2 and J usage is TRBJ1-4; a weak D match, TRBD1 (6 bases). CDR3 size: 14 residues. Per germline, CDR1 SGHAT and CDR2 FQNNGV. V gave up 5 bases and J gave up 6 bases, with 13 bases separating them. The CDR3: CASSETGGDEKLFF. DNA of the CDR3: TGTGCCAGCAGCGAGACAGGCGGGGATGAAAAACTGTTTTTT.

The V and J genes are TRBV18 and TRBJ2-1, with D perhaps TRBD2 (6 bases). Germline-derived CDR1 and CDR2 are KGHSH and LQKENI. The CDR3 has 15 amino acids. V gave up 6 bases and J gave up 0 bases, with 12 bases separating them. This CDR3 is CASSPRTNSYNEQFF. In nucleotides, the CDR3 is TGTGCCAGCTCCCCCCGGACTAACTCCTACAATGAGCAGTTCTTC.

CDR3 region: CSVGDRLNEKLFF. The CDR3 bases are TGCAGCGTTGGGGACAGACTCAATGAAAAACTGTTTTTT. The chain is built from TRBV29-1 and TRBJ1-4; 7 nucleotides line up with TRBD1. With 4 bases clipped from V and 5 bases from J, the junction kept 4 bases outside the gene matches. Germline-derived CDR1 and CDR2 are SQVTM and ANQGSEA. The CDR3 has 13 amino acids.

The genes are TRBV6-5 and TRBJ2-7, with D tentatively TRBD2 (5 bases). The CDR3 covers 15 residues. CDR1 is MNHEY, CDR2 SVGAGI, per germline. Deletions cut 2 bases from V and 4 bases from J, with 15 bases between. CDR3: CASSYQLAFPYEQYF. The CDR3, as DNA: TGTGCCAGCAGTTACCAGTTAGCGTTCCCTTACGAGCAGTACTTC.

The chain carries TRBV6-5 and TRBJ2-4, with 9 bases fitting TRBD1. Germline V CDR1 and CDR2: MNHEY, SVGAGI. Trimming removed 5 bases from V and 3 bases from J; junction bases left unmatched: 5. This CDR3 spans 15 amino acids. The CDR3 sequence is CASSPDRGDKNIQYF. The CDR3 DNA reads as TGTGCCAGCAGTCCGGACAGGGGAGACAAAAACATTCAGTACTTC.

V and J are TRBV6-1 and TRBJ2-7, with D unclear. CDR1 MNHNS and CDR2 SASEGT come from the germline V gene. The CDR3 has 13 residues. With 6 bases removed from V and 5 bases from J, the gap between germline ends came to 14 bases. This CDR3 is CASRGFWTHEQYF. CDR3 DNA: TGTGCCAGCAGGGGATTTTGGACCCACGAGCAGTACTTC.